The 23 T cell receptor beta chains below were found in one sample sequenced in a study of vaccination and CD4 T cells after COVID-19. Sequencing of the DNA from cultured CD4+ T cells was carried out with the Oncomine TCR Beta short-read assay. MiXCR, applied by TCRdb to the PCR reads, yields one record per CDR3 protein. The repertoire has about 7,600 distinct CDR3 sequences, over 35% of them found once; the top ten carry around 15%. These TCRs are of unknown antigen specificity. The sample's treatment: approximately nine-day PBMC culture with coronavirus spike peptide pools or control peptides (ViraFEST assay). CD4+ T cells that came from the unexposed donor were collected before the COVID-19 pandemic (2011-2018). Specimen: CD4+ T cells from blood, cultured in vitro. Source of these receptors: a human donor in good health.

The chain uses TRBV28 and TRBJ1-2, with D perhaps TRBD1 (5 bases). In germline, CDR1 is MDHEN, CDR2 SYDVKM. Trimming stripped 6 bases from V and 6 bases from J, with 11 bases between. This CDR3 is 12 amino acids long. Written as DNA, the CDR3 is TGTGCCAGCAGGGAAGGGACTAATGGCTACACCTTC. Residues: CASREGTNGYTF.

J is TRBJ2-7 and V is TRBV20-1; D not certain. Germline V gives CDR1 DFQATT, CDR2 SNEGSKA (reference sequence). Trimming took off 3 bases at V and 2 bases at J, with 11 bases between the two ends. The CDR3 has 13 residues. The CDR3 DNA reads TGCAGTGCTAGTATTGGCGCCGCCTACGAGCAGTACTTC. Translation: CSASIGAAYEQYF.

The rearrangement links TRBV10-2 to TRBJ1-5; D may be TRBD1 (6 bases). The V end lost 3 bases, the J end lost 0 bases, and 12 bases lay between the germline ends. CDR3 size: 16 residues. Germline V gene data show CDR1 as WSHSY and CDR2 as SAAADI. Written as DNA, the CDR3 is TGCGCCAGCAGTGAAAGGCAGGGGTTTAGCAATCAGCCCCAGCATTTT. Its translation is CASSERQGFSNQPQHF.

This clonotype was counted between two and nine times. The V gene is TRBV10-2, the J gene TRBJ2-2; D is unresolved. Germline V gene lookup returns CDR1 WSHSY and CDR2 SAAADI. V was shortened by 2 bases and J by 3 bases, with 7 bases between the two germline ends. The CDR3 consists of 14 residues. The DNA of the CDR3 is TGCGCCAGCAGTGAGACTACCCACACCGGGGAGCTGTTTTTT. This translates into CASSETTHTGELFF.

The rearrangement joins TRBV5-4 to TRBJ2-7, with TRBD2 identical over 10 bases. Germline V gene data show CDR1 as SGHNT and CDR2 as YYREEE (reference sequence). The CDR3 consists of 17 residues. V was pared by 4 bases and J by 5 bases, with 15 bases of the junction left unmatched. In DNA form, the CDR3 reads TGTGCCAGCAGCCCGGACAGCGGGAGGGCCCTTCTGAACGAGCAGTACTTC. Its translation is CASSPDSGRALLNEQYF.

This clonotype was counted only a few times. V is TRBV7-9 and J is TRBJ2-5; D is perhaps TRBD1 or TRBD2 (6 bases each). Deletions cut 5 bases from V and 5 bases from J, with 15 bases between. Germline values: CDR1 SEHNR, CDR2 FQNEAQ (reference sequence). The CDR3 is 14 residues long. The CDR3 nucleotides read TGTGCCAGCAGCCAGGGGACTGGAGGGGAGACCCAGTACTTC. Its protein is CASSQGTGGETQYF.

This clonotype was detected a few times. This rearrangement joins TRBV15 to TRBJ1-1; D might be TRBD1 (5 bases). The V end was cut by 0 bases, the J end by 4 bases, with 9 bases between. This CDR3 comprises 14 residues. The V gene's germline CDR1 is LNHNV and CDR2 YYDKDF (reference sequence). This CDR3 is CATSRDRQGTEAFF. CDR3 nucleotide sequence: TGTGCCACCAGCAGAGATAGGCAGGGCACTGAAGCTTTCTTT.

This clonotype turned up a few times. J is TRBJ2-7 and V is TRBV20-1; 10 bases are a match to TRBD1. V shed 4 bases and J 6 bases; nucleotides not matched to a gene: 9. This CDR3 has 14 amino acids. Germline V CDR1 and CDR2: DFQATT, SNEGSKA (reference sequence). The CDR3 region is CSAIWDRGTGEQYF. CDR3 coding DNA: TGCAGTGCTATCTGGGACAGGGGAACCGGCGAGCAGTACTTC.

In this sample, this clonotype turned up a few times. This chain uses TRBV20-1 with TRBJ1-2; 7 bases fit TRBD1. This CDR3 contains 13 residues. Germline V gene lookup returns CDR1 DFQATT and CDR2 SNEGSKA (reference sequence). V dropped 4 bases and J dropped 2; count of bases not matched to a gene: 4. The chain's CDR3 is CSATGTDNYGYTF. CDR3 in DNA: TGCAGTGCTACCGGGACAGACAACTATGGCTACACCTTC.

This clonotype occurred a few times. The CDR3 is CASSYSAGHTFGLHF. The CDR3 nucleotides read TGTGCCAGCAGTTACTCGGCAGGGCATACTTTCGGCCTCCACTTT. The V and J genes are TRBV6-5 and TRBJ1-6; maybe TRBD1 (5 bases). The germline gives CDR1 MNHEY, CDR2 SVGAGI. This CDR3 spans 15 amino acids. The V end was cut by 0 bases, the J end by 15 bases, with 18 bases between.

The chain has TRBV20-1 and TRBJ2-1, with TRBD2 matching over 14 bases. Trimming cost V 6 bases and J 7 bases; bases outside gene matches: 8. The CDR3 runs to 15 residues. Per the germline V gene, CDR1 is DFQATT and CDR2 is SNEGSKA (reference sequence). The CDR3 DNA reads TGCAGTGCCTCTGGACTAGCGGGGGGCGGGAATGAGCAGTTCTTC. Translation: CSASGLAGGGNEQFF.

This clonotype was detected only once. The CDR3 protein is CASSLGVGNRASYEQYF. The DNA for the CDR3 is TGCGCCAGCAGCTTGGGGGTGGGGAACAGGGCCTCCTACGAGCAGTACTTC. The chain has TRBV5-1 and TRBJ2-7; possible D gene TRBD1, 6 bases. The CDR3 covers 17 residues. From germline, CDR1 is SGHRS and CDR2 YFSETQ. The V end was cut by 0 bases, the J end by 0 bases, with 16 bases between.

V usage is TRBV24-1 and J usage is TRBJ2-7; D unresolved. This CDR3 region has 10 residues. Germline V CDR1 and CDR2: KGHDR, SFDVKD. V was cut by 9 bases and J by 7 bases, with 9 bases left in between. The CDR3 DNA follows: TGTGCCACCCCTGGGTTGGAGCAGTACTTC. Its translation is CATPGLEQYF.

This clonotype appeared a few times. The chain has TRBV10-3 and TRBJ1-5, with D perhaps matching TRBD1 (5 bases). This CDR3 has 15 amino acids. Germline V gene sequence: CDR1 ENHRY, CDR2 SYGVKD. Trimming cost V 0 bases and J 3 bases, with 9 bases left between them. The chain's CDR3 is CAISESGRVNQPQHF. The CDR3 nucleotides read TGTGCCATCAGTGAGTCGGGCAGGGTCAATCAGCCCCAGCATTTT.

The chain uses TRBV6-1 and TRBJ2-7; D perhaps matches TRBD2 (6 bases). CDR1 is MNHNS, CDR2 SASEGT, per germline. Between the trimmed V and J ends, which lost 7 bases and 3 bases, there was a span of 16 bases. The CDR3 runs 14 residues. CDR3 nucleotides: TGTGCCAGCAAAAGACCGGGAGCCTTCTACGAGCAGTACTTC. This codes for CASKRPGAFYEQYF.

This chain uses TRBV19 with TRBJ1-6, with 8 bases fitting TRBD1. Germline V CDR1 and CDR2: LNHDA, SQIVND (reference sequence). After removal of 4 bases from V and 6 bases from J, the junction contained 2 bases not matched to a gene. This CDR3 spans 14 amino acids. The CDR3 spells CASSTGTGNSPLHF. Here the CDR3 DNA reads TGTGCCAGTAGTACGGGGACAGGTAATTCACCCCTCCACTTT.

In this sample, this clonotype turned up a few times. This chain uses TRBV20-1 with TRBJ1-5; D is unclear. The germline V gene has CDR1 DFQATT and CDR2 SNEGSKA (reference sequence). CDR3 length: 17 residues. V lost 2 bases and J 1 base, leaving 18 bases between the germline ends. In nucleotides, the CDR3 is TGCAGTGCTAGACGGAGGACCGTCGGAGGGAGCAATCAGCCCCAGCATTTT. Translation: CSARRRTVGGSNQPQHF.

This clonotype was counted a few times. The CDR3, as DNA: TGTGCCACCAGCAGAGATTCCAGCGGGGGGTATGAGCAGTTCTTC. As protein: CATSRDSSGGYEQFF. This chain uses TRBV15 with TRBJ2-1; 9 bases map to TRBD2. This CDR3 has 15 residues. CDR1 LNHNV and CDR2 YYDKDF come from the germline V gene (reference sequence). V was pared by 0 bases and J by 8 bases, with 5 bases of the junction left unmatched.

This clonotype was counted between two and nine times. The CDR3 DNA sequence: TGTGCCAGCAGTTACTCGAAGGTACTAGCGGGAGCCGTAGATACGCAGTATTTT. Translated, it gives CASSYSKVLAGAVDTQYF. The chain is built from TRBV6-5 and TRBJ2-3, with 11 bases matching TRBD2. CDR3 length equals 18 residues. The J segment lost 5 bases and the V segment lost 0 bases, leaving 10 bases of the junction unmatched. CDR1 is MNHEY, CDR2 SVGAGI, per germline.

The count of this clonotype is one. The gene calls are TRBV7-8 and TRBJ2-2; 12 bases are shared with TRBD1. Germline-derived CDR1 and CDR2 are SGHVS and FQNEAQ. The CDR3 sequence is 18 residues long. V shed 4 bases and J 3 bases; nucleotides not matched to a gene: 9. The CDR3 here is CASSSSTGTGGYTGELFF. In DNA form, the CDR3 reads TGTGCCAGCAGCTCCTCGACCGGGACAGGGGGCTACACCGGGGAGCTGTTTTTT.

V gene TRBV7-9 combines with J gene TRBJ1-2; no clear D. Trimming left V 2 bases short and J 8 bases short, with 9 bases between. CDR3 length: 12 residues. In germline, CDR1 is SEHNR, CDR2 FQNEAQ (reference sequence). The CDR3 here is CASSLYSEGYTF. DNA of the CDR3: TGTGCCAGCAGCTTATACAGCGAAGGCTACACCTTC.

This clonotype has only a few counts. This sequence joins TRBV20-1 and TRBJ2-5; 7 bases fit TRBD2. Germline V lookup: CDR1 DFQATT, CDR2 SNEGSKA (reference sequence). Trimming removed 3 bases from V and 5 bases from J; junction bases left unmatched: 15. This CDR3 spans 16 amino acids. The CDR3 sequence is CSASLTSEVLWETQYF. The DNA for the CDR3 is TGCAGTGCTAGCCTCACTAGCGAGGTTTTGTGGGAGACCCAGTACTTC.

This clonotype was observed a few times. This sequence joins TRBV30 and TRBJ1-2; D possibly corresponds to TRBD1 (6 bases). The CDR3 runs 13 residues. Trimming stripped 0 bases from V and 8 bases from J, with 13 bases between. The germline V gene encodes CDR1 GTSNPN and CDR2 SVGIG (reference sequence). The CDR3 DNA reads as TGTGCCTGGAGTGTTCAGCGGGGGGGCGGCTACACCTTC. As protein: CAWSVQRGGGYTF. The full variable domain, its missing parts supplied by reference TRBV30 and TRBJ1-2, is SQTIHQWPATLVQPVGSPLSLECTVEGTSNPNLYWYRQAAGRGLQLLFYSVGIGQISSEVPQNLSASRPQDRQFILSSKKLLLSDSGFYLCAWSVQRGGGYTFGSGTRLTVV.